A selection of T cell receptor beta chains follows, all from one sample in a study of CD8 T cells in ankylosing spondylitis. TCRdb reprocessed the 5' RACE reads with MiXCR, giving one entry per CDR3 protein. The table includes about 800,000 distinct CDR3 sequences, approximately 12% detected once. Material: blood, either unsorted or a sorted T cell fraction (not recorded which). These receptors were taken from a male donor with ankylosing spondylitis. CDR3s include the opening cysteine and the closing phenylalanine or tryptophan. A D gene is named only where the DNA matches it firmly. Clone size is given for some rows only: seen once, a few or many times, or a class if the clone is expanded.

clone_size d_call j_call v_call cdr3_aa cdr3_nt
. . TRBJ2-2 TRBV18 CASSPWQLTNTGELFF TGTGCCAGCTCACCTTGGCAGTTGACGAACACCGGGGAGCTGTTTTTT
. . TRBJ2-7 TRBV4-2 CASSQDAEGAYEQYF TGTGCCAGCAGCCAAGATGCGGAGGGGGCGTACGAGCAGTACTTC
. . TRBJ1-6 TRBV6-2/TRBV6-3 CASRGAGNSPLHF TGTGCCAGCCGTGGGGCGGGTAATTCACCCCTCCACTTT
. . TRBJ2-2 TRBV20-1 CSAPPLGSGTGELFF TGCAGTGCGCCCCCCTTAGGATCCGGCACCGGGGAGCTGTTTTTT
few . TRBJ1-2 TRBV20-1 CSASRGPGYTF TGCAGTGCTAGCCGGGGTCCGGGCTACACCTTC
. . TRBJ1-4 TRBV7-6 CASSPRDIWGYEKLFF TGTGCCAGCAGCCCCCGGGACATCTGGGGGTATGAAAAACTGTTTTTT
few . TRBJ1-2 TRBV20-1 CGGRENYGYTF TGCGGGGGGAGGGAAAACTATGGCTACACCTTC
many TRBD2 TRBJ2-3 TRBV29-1 CSALTSPSSPDTQYF TGCAGCGCTCTGACTAGCCCGTCCTCCCCAGATACGCAGTATTTT
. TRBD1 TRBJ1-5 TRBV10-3 CAISTGTGVNQPQHF TGTGCCATCAGTACCGGGACAGGGGTCAATCAGCCCCAGCATTTT
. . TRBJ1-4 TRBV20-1 CSATPGTLNEKLFF TGCAGTGCCACTCCGGGGACACTTAATGAAAAACTGTTTTTT
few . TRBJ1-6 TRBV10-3 CAGPCGRKYPPLHF TGTGCCGGTCCCTGCGGCAGGAAATATCCACCCCTCCACTTT
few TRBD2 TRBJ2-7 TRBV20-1 CSARPGTSGNSYEQYF TGCAGTGCTAGGCCGGGGACTAGCGGGAACTCCTACGAGCAGTACTTC
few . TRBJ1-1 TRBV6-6 CASNPLGVAEAFF TGTGCCAGCAATCCCCTCGGAGTGGCTGAAGCTTTCTTT
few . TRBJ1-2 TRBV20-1 CSASKAYGYTF TGCAGTGCTAGTAAGGCCTATGGCTACACCTTC
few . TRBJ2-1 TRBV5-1 CASSLDGAQSYNEQFF TGCGCCAGCAGCTTGGATGGGGCTCAATCCTACAATGAGCAGTTCTTC
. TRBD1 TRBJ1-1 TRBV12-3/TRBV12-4 CASNPGQLMNTEAFF TGTGCCAGCAACCCGGGACAGCTAATGAACACTGAAGCTTTCTTT
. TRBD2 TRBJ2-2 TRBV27 CASRRLADTGELFF TGTGCCAGCAGGAGACTAGCGGACACCGGGGAGCTGTTTTTT
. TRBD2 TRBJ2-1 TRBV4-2 CASSLPRIVAGVRNEQFF TGTGCCAGCAGCCTCCCAAGGATCGTAGCGGGGGTTCGCAATGAGCAGTTCTTC
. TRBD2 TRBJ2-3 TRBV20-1 CSARDPGLGTDTQYF TGCAGTGCTAGGGATCCGGGACTAGGTACAGATACGCAGTATTTT
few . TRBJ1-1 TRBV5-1 CASSSLQVNTEAFF TGCGCCAGCAGCTCACTACAGGTGAACACTGAAGCTTTCTTT
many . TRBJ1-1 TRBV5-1 CASSLNPEGTEAFF TGCGCCAGCAGCTTGAACCCTGAGGGCACTGAAGCTTTCTTT
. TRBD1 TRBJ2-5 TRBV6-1 CASSPQDRVAETQYF TGTGCCAGCAGTCCCCAAGACAGGGTCGCGGAGACCCAGTACTTC
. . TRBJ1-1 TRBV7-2 CASSEKGSYNTEAFF TGTGCCAGCAGCGAAAAAGGGTCTTACAACACTGAAGCTTTCTTT
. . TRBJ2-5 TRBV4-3 CASSQDGRGNVQETQYF TGCGCCAGCAGCCAAGATGGGAGGGGGAATGTCCAAGAGACCCAGTACTTC
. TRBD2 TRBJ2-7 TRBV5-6 CASSLERLALSGGEQYF TGTGCCAGCAGCTTGGAGCGACTAGCGCTCTCGGGAGGGGAGCAGTACTTC
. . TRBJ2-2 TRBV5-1 CASSSGHLSNTGELFF TGCGCCAGCAGCTCGGGACACCTGTCGAACACCGGGGAGCTGTTTTTT
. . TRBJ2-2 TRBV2 CASRGDRGNTGELFF TGTGCCAGCCGGGGGGACAGAGGGAACACCGGGGAGCTGTTTTTT
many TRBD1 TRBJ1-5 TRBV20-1 CSAKQGNQPQHF TGCAGTGCAAAACAGGGGAATCAGCCCCAGCATTTT
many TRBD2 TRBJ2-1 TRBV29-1 CSVEVGLAGGNEQFF TGCAGCGTTGAAGTCGGGCTAGCGGGAGGAAATGAGCAGTTCTTC
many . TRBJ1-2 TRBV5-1 CASSTPRGGYTF TGCGCCAGCAGCACACCGAGGGGCGGCTACACCTTC
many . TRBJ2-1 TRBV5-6 CASSLWGYNEQFF TGTGCCAGCAGCTTATGGGGATACAATGAGCAGTTCTTC
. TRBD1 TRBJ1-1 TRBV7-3 CASSADRVGTEAFF TGTGCCAGCAGCGCCGACAGGGTTGGTACTGAAGCTTTCTTT
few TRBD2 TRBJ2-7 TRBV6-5 CASSYVREGSYEQYF TGTGCCAGCAGTTACGTGCGGGAGGGCTCCTACGAGCAGTACTTC
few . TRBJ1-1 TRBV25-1 CASSRQGYNTEAFF TGTGCCAGCTCACGCCAGGGGTACAACACTGAAGCTTTCTTT
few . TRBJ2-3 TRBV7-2 CASSLRLNTQYF TGTGCCAGCAGCCTTCGTTTGAATACGCAGTATTTT
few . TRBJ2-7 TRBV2 CASSEDPGHLSYEQYF TGTGCCAGCAGTGAAGATCCGGGACATTTGTCCTACGAGCAGTACTTC
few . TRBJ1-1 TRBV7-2 CASSSSIGFNTEAFF TGTGCCAGCAGCTCCTCGATAGGATTCAACACTGAAGCTTTCTTT
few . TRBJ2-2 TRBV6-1 CASSRERRSGELFF TGTGCCAGCAGCCGGGAACGTCGATCCGGGGAGCTGTTTTTT
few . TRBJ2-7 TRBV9 CASSGQRTYEQYF TGTGCCAGCAGTGGACAGCGGACCTACGAGCAGTACTTC
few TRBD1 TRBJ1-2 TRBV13 CASSPGTGEYGYTF TGTGCCAGCAGCCCAGGGACAGGGGAGTATGGCTACACCTTC
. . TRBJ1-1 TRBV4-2 CASSQAGQTEAFF TGTGCCAGCAGCCAGGCAGGACAGACTGAAGCTTTCTTT
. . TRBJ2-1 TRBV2 CASSETGDEQFF TGTGCCAGCAGTGAAACGGGGGATGAGCAGTTCTTC
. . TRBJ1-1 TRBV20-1 CSASADRRNTEAFF TGCAGTGCTAGCGCCGACAGGAGGAACACTGAAGCTTTCTTT
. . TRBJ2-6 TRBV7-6 CASSLGVDSGANVLTF TGTGCCAGCAGCTTAGGGGTCGACTCTGGGGCCAACGTCCTGACTTTC
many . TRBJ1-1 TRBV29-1 CSVAANTEAFF TGCAGCGTTGCGGCCAACACTGAAGCTTTCTTT